This passage covers 20 T cell receptor beta chains from one sample sequenced in a study of spatial heterogeneity in lung cancer. MiXCR, run by TCRdb on the 5' RACE reads, gives a single entry per CDR3 protein. The sample carries about 15,000 distinct CDR3 sequences, around 8% recorded once. Time point denoted: sample taken at primary tumor resection. TCRs were sequenced from unsorted whole RNA of tumor, nontumor lung or PBMC. This material consisted of PBMCs, taken at surgery. The receptor set was obtained from a female donor with early-stage non-small cell lung cancer.

This clonotype occurred many times. The chain employs TRBV28 and TRBJ2-1; D possibly corresponds to TRBD1 (5 bases). CDR3 length equals 20 residues. Trimming took 6 bases from V and 3 from J, leaving 30 bases between them. The germline V gene encodes CDR1 MDHEN and CDR2 SYDVKM. CDR3 DNA sequence: TGTGCCAGCAGCCCTACTTGGGCAGGGTCCGTTGTGGCTTACTACAATGAGCAGTTCTTC. Protein product: CASSPTWAGSVVAYYNEQFF.

This clonotype was detected ten times or more. This sequence joins TRBV30 and TRBJ2-1; D is unclear. This CDR3 spans 12 amino acids. Germline loops: CDR1 GTSNPN, CDR2 SVGIG (reference sequence). The CDR3 bases are TGTGGCCTAGGCCGCTCCTACAATGAGCAGTTCTTC. Its protein is CGLGRSYNEQFF.

This clonotype was seen repeatedly, ten times or more. The V call is TRBV6-1, the J call TRBJ2-1; the D is unclear. Germline-derived CDR1 and CDR2 are MNHNS and SASEGT. Trimming shortened V by 9 bases and J by 5 bases, and 14 bases separated the two germline ends. There are 13 residues in the CDR3. The CDR3 nucleotides read TGTGCCAGTCTACCATTCCTAAACAATGAGCAGTTCTTC. It specifies CASLPFLNNEQFF.

This clonotype occurred many times. The CDR3 nucleotides are TGCGCCAGCAGCCAAGATCTAGCGGGGGGGCTCCTGGAAGAGACCCAGTACTTC. This encodes CASSQDLAGGLLEETQYF. The chain recombines TRBV4-3 with TRBJ2-5; 12 positions match TRBD2. With V trimmed by 0 bases and J by 3 bases, 8 bases remained unmatched. Germline assignment: CDR1 LGHNA and CDR2 YSLEER. There are 18 residues in the CDR3.

This clonotype came up many times. The chain uses TRBV6-5 and TRBJ2-3; D call uncertain. Germline V gene data show CDR1 as MNHEY and CDR2 as SVGAGI. The CDR3 has 12 residues. Trimming removed 4 bases at V and 4 bases at J, with 6 bases between. CDR3 region: CASSSPPDTQYF. The CDR3 DNA follows: TGTGCCAGCAGTTCCCCCCCAGATACGCAGTATTTT.

This clonotype was picked up many times. This chain connects TRBV19 to TRBJ1-2; D is possibly TRBD1 (6 bases). The CDR3 runs 14 residues. V dropped 8 bases and J dropped 2 bases, with 15 bases sitting between them. Looked up from germline, CDR1 is LNHDA and CDR2 is SQIVND (reference sequence). CDR3: CASRHGQGNYGYTF. The CDR3 DNA reads TGTGCCAGTCGACATGGGCAGGGGAACTATGGCTACACCTTC.

The table lists this clonotype with a few counts. The chain recombines TRBV5-1 with TRBJ2-2; D gene unclear. Germline assignment: CDR1 SGHRS and CDR2 YFSETQ. The CDR3 covers 13 residues. Trimming pared 2 bases from V and 2 bases from J, leaving 4 bases between. CDR3 bases: TGCGCCAGCAGCTTTGGCAACACCGGGGAGCTGTTTTTT. Protein product: CASSFGNTGELFF.

This clonotype was detected ten times or more. V is TRBV28 and J is TRBJ1-5; 7 nucleotides line up with TRBD1. V lost 5 bases to trimming and J lost 4 bases; unmatched junction nucleotides: 8. Germline CDR1 reads MDHEN; CDR2 reads SYDVKM. The length of the CDR3 is 15 residues. CDR3 loop: CASSQYRGGNQPQHF. CDR3 in DNA: TGTGCCAGCAGTCAATACAGGGGCGGAAATCAGCCCCAGCATTTT.

This clonotype was detected ten times or more. The chain joins TRBV28 to TRBJ1-3; D is possibly TRBD1 (5 bases). The germline V gene has CDR1 MDHEN and CDR2 SYDVKM. This CDR3 has 16 amino acids. V was cut by 7 bases and J by 2 bases, with 18 bases left in between. The CDR3: CASNPGGFFTGNTIYF. CDR3 nucleotide sequence: TGTGCCAGCAACCCGGGGGGTTTTTTTACTGGAAACACCATATATTTT.

This clonotype was seen many times. The chain has TRBV12-3 or TRBV12-4 and TRBJ2-5; weak D call: TRBD2 (6 bases). Trimming stripped 8 bases from V and 4 bases from J, with 20 bases between. This CDR3 region has 15 residues. The CDR3 DNA reads as TGTGCCAGCGCGTTGAGTAGGAGGGTCGGAGAGACCCAGTACTTC. Translating it yields CASALSRRVGETQYF.

Note on this clonotype: This may arise from a read error, as a much more abundant clone is one base away. CDR3 nucleotides: TGTGCCAGCCAAGGAGGGTACATTGAGCAGTTCTTC. This gives the protein CASQGGYIEQFF. The rearrangement links TRBV2 to TRBJ2-1, with D possibly TRBD2 on 6 matching bases. Germline CDR1 reads SNHLY; CDR2 reads FYNNEI. The CDR3 spans 12 residues.

In this sample, this clonotype turned up many times. The rearrangement joins TRBV7-6 to TRBJ1-5; no firm D call. Deletions cut 4 bases from V and 3 bases from J, with 7 bases between. Germline CDR1 SGHVS, CDR2 FNYEAQ. This CDR3 contains 13 residues. The CDR3 reads CASSSDYNQPQHF. DNA for the CDR3: TGTGCCAGCAGCTCGGATTACAATCAGCCCCAGCATTTT.

Many counts were recorded for this clonotype. The chain is built from TRBV7-8 and TRBJ2-1; maybe TRBD1 (5 bases). Trimming shortened V by 4 bases and J by 8 bases, and 12 bases separated the two germline ends. The CDR3 totals 13 residues. The germline V gene encodes CDR1 SGHVS and CDR2 FQNEAQ. CDR3 residues: CASSSRTSHEQFF. DNA of the CDR3: TGTGCCAGCAGCTCCCGGACATCGCATGAGCAGTTCTTC.

The J gene is TRBJ1-2, the V gene TRBV7-9, with TRBD1 as a possible D gene (5 bases). V dropped 5 bases and J dropped 2 bases, with 9 bases sitting between them. The CDR3 sequence is 13 residues long. Germline loops: CDR1 SEHNR, CDR2 FQNEAQ (reference sequence). For the CDR3, the DNA is TGTGCCAGCAGCACACAGGAGAACTATGGCTACACCTTC. Its translation is CASSTQENYGYTF.

This clonotype was detected many times. The gene calls are TRBV2 and TRBJ2-3, with no clear D. With 7 bases removed from V and 6 bases from J, the gap between germline ends came to 8 bases. The germline V gene has CDR1 SNHLY and CDR2 FYNNEI. The CDR3 runs to 11 residues. DNA of the CDR3: TGTGCCAGCATACAGTCCGATACGCAGTATTTT. Protein product: CASIQSDTQYF.

Turning to this clonotype: At one of its ends the junction is not consistent with the germline gene, which may arise from a read error. V gene TRBV10-3 combines with J gene TRBJ2-7; D is possibly TRBD1 or TRBD2 (5 bases each). CDR1 is ENHRY and CDR2 is SYGVKD in the germline V gene. The CDR3 is 13 residues long. CDR3 residues: CAITRGETYEQNF. For the CDR3, the DNA is TGTGCCATCACGCGAGGGGAAACCTACGAGCAGAACTTC.

This clonotype was found many times. The genes are TRBV20-1 and TRBJ2-1; the D gene is possibly TRBD2 (6 bases). This CDR3 comprises 14 residues. V dropped 6 bases and J dropped 7 bases, with 19 bases sitting between them. Germline V CDR1 and CDR2: DFQATT, SNEGSKA (reference sequence). CDR3 bases: TGCAGTGCCGAGGGAGAGACTAGTTGGAATGAGCAGTTCTTC. It codes for CSAEGETSWNEQFF.

This clonotype was recorded a few times. CDR3 region: CSAILGRSSTDTQYF. The DNA of the CDR3 is TGCAGTGCTATCCTTGGCCGTTCTAGCACAGATACGCAGTATTTT. The chain couples TRBV20-1 to TRBJ2-3; the D is unclear. Per the germline V gene, CDR1 is DFQATT and CDR2 is SNEGSKA (reference sequence). CDR3 length: 15 residues. The V gene lost 4 bases and the J gene lost 0 bases, with 14 bases spanning the gap.

This clonotype has ten or more counts. This chain joins TRBV29-1 and TRBJ2-1, with D tentatively TRBD2 (5 bases). Germline CDR1 reads SQVTM; CDR2 reads ANQGSEA. The CDR3 consists of 13 residues. V was cut by 4 bases and J by 7 bases, with 14 bases left in between. The DNA of the CDR3 is TGCAGCGTTGGCACTACTAGTTGGAATGAGCAGTTCTTC. It is translated as CSVGTTSWNEQFF.

The V gene is TRBV6-2 or TRBV6-3, the J gene TRBJ2-3, with 10 nucleotides matching TRBD1. Germline V gene data show CDR1 as MNHEY and CDR2 as SVGEGT. The junction had 5 bases not matched to a gene; V was cut back by 8 bases and J by 6 bases. This CDR3 comprises 13 residues. This chain's CDR3 is CASRDRGLDTQYF. In DNA, the CDR3 is TGTGCCAGCCGGGACAGGGGCTTGGATACGCAGTATTTT.